The 22 T cell receptor beta chains given below trace back to one sample, sequenced in a study of shared clonotypes between healthy human individuals. Using immunoSEQ multiplex PCR, the repertoire was profiled, and TCRdb retains in-frame clones only, with some absent. The sample holds some 2.1 million clones, 90% to 95% seen once. Sequencing used naive CD4+ T cells sorted from blood. Sample subset: CD45RA+ positively selected. These receptors all come from a man between 18 and 29 years old in good health.

On this clone itself: The sample contains more than one DNA sequence encoding this CDR3. The genes are TRBV11-3 and TRBJ2-5; no definite D call. With 1 base removed from V and 5 bases from J, the gap between germline ends came to 8 bases. The CDR3 is 13 residues long. CDR1 and CDR2 from the germline V gene are SGHNT and YENEEA. The CDR3 region is CASSLGSLETQYF. The CDR3 region has the DNA TGTGCCAGCAGCTTAGGGTCCCTCGAGACCCAGTACTTC. Full variable domain (outside the CDR3, taken from reference TRBV11-3 and TRBJ2-5): EAGVVQSPRYKIIEKKQPVAFWCNPISGHNTLYWYLQNLGQGPELLIRYENEEAVDDSQLPKDRFSAERLKGVDSTLKIQPAELGDSAVYLCASSLGSLETQYFGPGTRLLVL.

The chain combines TRBV5-1 with TRBJ1-3; D might be TRBD1 (5 bases). The length of the CDR3 is 16 residues. V was cut by 4 bases and J by 4 bases, with 18 bases left in between. Germline V gives CDR1 SGHRS, CDR2 YFSETQ. The CDR3 loop reads CASSRSATATGNTIYF. Written as DNA, the CDR3 is TGCGCCAGCAGCCGGTCCGCGACAGCGACAGGAAACACCATATATTTT.

The gene calls are TRBV6-1 and TRBJ2-7; 7 bases map to TRBD1. This CDR3 has 14 amino acids. The germline gives CDR1 MNHNS, CDR2 SASEGT. V was pared by 6 bases and J by 8 bases, with 13 bases of the junction left unmatched. The CDR3 DNA follows: TGTGCCAGCAGGCTGACAGGGTACGAACCTCAGCAGTACTTC. Its translation is CASRLTGYEPQQYF.

The chain joins TRBV11-2 to TRBJ2-2; 7 positions match TRBD1. The V gene end was trimmed by 5 bases and the J gene end by 2 bases; junction bases not matched to a gene: 5. The germline V gene has CDR1 SGHAT and CDR2 FQNNGV. There are 15 residues in the CDR3. The CDR3 is CASSPWDRNTGELFF. The CDR3 DNA sequence: TGTGCCAGCAGCCCCTGGGACAGAAACACCGGGGAGCTGTTTTTT. Variable domain in full (rest from reference TRBV11-2 and TRBJ2-2): EAGVAQSPRYKIIEKRQSVAFWCNPISGHATLYWYQQILGQGPKLLIQFQNNGVVDDSQLPKDRFSAERLKGVDSTLKIQPAKLEDSAVYLCASSPWDRNTGELFFGEGSRLTVL.

The gene calls are TRBV19 and TRBJ1-2; D unclear. The CDR3 is 13 amino acids. The V gene's germline CDR1 is LNHDA and CDR2 SQIVND (reference sequence). The ends were cut back, 4 bases at V and 5 bases at J, with 11 bases in the middle. CDR3 bases: TGTGCCAGTAGTACAGCGACCTGGTATGGCTACACCTTC. This translates into CASSTATWYGYTF.

In its sample, this clone was seen a few times. This chain joins TRBV19 and TRBJ1-2; no firm D call. The CDR3 runs 9 residues. Trimming shortened V by 7 bases and J by 8 bases, and 5 bases separated the two germline ends. Per germline, CDR1 LNHDA and CDR2 SQIVND (reference sequence). CDR3 sequence (DNA): TGTGCCAGTACCTGGGGCTACACCTTC. It codes for CASTWGYTF.

The chain couples TRBV9 to TRBJ2-2; D call uncertain. Per the germline V gene, CDR1 is SGDLS and CDR2 is YYNGEE. V was clipped by 2 bases and J by 1 base, with 12 bases between them. The CDR3 contains 16 residues. The CDR3 region is CASSVTQTLNTGELFF. In DNA, the CDR3 is TGTGCCAGCAGCGTGACGCAGACTCTGAACACCGGGGAGCTGTTTTTT.

J is TRBJ2-7 and V is TRBV28, with D hard to call. In germline, CDR1 is MDHEN, CDR2 SYDVKM. V was clipped by 1 base and J by 6 bases, with 13 bases between them. This CDR3 has 14 amino acids. The CDR3 region has the DNA TGTGCCAGCAGTTTATCGGGCAGTCCCCTCGAGCAGTACTTC. As protein: CASSLSGSPLEQYF.

Regarding this clone: Other DNA variants within this sample encode the same CDR3. The chain has TRBV9 and TRBJ1-6, with D perhaps TRBD1 (6 bases). The ends were cut back, 2 bases at V and 7 bases at J, with 10 bases in the middle. The CDR3 sequence is 14 residues long. CDR1 SGDLS and CDR2 YYNGEE come from the germline V gene. The CDR3, as DNA: TGTGCCAGCAGCGTCGGACAGATCAATTCACCCCTCCACTTT. Translating gives CASSVGQINSPLHF.

The chain has TRBV7-9 and TRBJ2-7; D possibly corresponds to TRBD2 (6 bases). Trimming stripped 0 bases from V and 5 bases from J, with 14 bases between. CDR1 is SEHNR, CDR2 FQNEAQ, per germline (reference sequence). The CDR3 is 15 residues long. CDR3 region: CASSLAQRALHEQYF. In nucleotides, the CDR3 is TGTGCCAGCAGCTTAGCGCAGCGGGCTCTCCACGAGCAGTACTTC.

The chain combines TRBV18 with TRBJ2-1, with 9 bases aligning to TRBD2. The CDR3 is 17 amino acids. The germline V gene has CDR1 KGHSH and CDR2 LQKENI. V gave up 4 bases and J gave up 0 bases; unmatched junction bases: 7. The CDR3 is CASSQLGLAGSYNEQFF. Written as DNA, the CDR3 is TGTGCCAGCTCACAGCTGGGACTAGCAGGCTCCTACAATGAGCAGTTCTTC.

About this clone itself: Other DNA sequences of this sample code for an identical CDR3. This sequence joins TRBV2 and TRBJ1-3; unclear D gene. CDR1 and CDR2 (germline): SNHLY, FYNNEI. V lost 3 bases and J lost 0, with 6 bases in between. The CDR3 runs to 14 residues. This CDR3 reads CASSETPSGNTIYF. The CDR3 DNA follows: TGTGCCAGCAGTGAGACACCCTCTGGAAACACCATATATTTT.

The genes are TRBV6-5 and TRBJ2-7; 11 bases align to TRBD2. CDR3 length equals 15 residues. Germline V gene data show CDR1 as MNHEY and CDR2 as SVGAGI. V gave up 2 bases and J gave up 3 bases; unmatched junction bases: 3. The CDR3 coding sequence is TGTGCCAGCAGTTACGATGGGACTAGCGGCTACGAGCAGTACTTC. It codes for CASSYDGTSGYEQYF.

This CDR3 is CAADRANTGELFF. In nucleotides, the CDR3 is TGTGCCGCGGACAGGGCGAACACCGGGGAGCTGTTTTTT. V gene TRBV30 combines with J gene TRBJ2-2, with TRBD1 identical over 8 bases. The V and J ends lost 8 bases and 0 bases, in that order; junction bases with no gene match: 2. This CDR3 has 13 amino acids. Germline V gives CDR1 GTSNPN, CDR2 SVGIG (reference sequence).

The chain joins TRBV6-1 to TRBJ2-4; the D is unclear. The CDR3 sequence is 14 residues long. Germline CDR1 and CDR2: MNHNS and SASEGT. V lost 1 base, J lost 8 bases, and 12 bases lay in between. The CDR3 loop is CASSEGLQGDIQYF. For the CDR3, the DNA is TGTGCCAGCAGTGAAGGTCTTCAAGGAGACATTCAGTACTTC.

The rearrangement links TRBV11-2 to TRBJ1-3, with a tentative D call TRBD1 (5 bases). Trimming shortened V by 1 base and J by 0 bases, and 10 bases separated the two germline ends. CDR3 size: 16 residues. Germline V gene lookup returns CDR1 SGHAT and CDR2 FQNNGV. CDR3 coding DNA: TGTGCCAGCAGCTTAGTGCAGGGCCGCTCTGGAAACACCATATATTTT. Encoded protein: CASSLVQGRSGNTIYF.

The chain joins TRBV5-4 to TRBJ1-6; no clear D. The germline V and J ends were trimmed by 3 bases and 10 bases, with 8 bases remaining between them. Germline CDR1 and CDR2: SGHNT and YYREEE (reference sequence). The CDR3 extends over 12 amino acids. The CDR3 loop is CASSSVGSPLHF. CDR3 coding DNA: TGTGCCAGCAGCTCGGTCGGGTCACCCCTCCACTTT.

This sequence joins TRBV2 and TRBJ2-5; D might be TRBD2 (6 bases). Trimming shortened V by 7 bases and J by 5 bases, and 14 bases separated the two germline ends. Per the germline V gene, CDR1 is SNHLY and CDR2 is FYNNEI. CDR3 length equals 13 residues. In nucleotides, the CDR3 is TGTGCCAGCAACACCGCGGGGTGGGAGACCCAGTACTTC. It yields the protein CASNTAGWETQYF.

Here the CDR3 DNA reads TGCAGCGTTGAAACAAGTGCAACTAATGAAAAACTGTTTTTT. Its translation is CSVETSATNEKLFF. The chain carries TRBV29-1 and TRBJ1-4; D ambiguous. The CDR3 is 14 residues long. Germline CDR1 and CDR2: SQVTM and ANQGSEA. Trimming cost V 2 bases and J 0 bases, with 7 bases left between them.

This clone was found a few times. V and J are TRBV18 and TRBJ2-7; the D is unclear. The germline gives CDR1 KGHSH, CDR2 LQKENI. Trimming shortened V by 4 bases and J by 0 bases, and 1 base separated the two germline ends. The CDR3 length is 11 residues. As DNA, the CDR3 is TGTGCCAGCTCACACTCCTACGAGCAGTACTTC. Translating gives CASSHSYEQYF.

The chain links TRBV5-1 to TRBJ1-4; D not resolved. This CDR3 has 15 amino acids. V was trimmed by 3 bases and J by 5 bases, leaving 14 bases between them. Germline V gives CDR1 SGHRS, CDR2 YFSETQ. The CDR3 DNA sequence: TGCGCCAGCAGCTCGGCGTTCTTGACAAATGAAAAACTGTTTTTT. Encoded protein: CASSSAFLTNEKLFF.

The J gene is TRBJ1-6, the V gene TRBV6-5; 8 bases map to TRBD1. This CDR3 contains 14 residues. Germline V gene sequence: CDR1 MNHEY, CDR2 SVGAGI. J lost 8 bases, V lost 4 bases, and 4 bases had no gene match. CDR3 loop: CASSFGRGHSPLHF. As DNA, the CDR3 is TGTGCCAGCAGTTTCGGCAGGGGGCATTCACCCCTCCACTTT.